Listed below are T cell receptor beta chains from one sample, sequenced in a study of T cells in Graves' hyperthyroidism and ophthalmopathy. MiXCR, run by TCRdb on the multiplex PCR reads, gives a single entry per CDR3 protein. Of 640,000 or so distinct CDR3 sequences in the sample, over 12% are singletons; the top ten hold 3.5% to 4.5%. The sample was blood. These TCRs come from a woman in her thirties or forties with Graves' ophthalmopathy. Both conserved end residues are part of each CDR3. The D gene is left open where the match is weak. Size values are once, few and many counts, or a class for expanded clones, and some rows have none.

>TRBJ2-5|many|-|TRBV28
TGTGCCAGCAGCCTTGGGAGCAGGGTGGAGACCCAGTACTTC
CASSLGSRVETQYF
>TRBJ2-2|-|-|TRBV7-6
TGTGCCAGCAGCTTCGGGCAGGGGTGGGAGCTGTTTTTT
CASSFGQGWELFF
>TRBJ2-7|many|TRBD2|TRBV20-1
TGCAGTGCTAGCCCCCGGGGCCTAGCGGGAGGCTACGAGCAGTACTTC
CSASPRGLAGGYEQYF
>TRBJ2-5|many|TRBD2|TRBV3-1
TGTGCCAGCAGCCAAGATTTGCGGGAGGGCCAAGAGACCCAGTACTTC
CASSQDLREGQETQYF
>TRBJ2-7|many|TRBD1|TRBV30
TGTGCCTGGAGTGGACAGGGGTGGTACGAGCAGTACTTC
CAWSGQGWYEQYF
>TRBJ2-1|many|-|TRBV15
TGTGCCACCAGCAGGAAATCCAATGAGCAGTTCTTC
CATSRKSNEQFF
>TRBJ2-7|-|TRBD2|TRBV2
TGTGCCAGCAATAGACTAGCGGGAGCTTACTACGAGCAGTACTTC
CASNRLAGAYYEQYF
>TRBJ2-7|many|-|TRBV11-2
TGTGCCAGCAGCTTAGATGGTGCCGGACTCCGCTCCTACGAGCAGTACTTC
CASSLDGAGLRSYEQYF
>TRBJ2-3|few|TRBD2|TRBV28
TGTGCCAGCAACCTAGCGGGAGAAGATACGCAGTATTTT
CASNLAGEDTQYF
>TRBJ2-2|many|-|TRBV28
TGTGCCACCGGTTCCCTCGGGAACACCGGGGAGCTGTTTTTT
CATGSLGNTGELFF
>TRBJ2-1|once|-|TRBV6-1
TGTGCCAGCGGGTCCGGGGACGATGAGCAGTTCTTC
CASGSGDDEQFF
>TRBJ2-2|few|TRBD2|TRBV7-3
TGTGCCAGCAGCTCTGCCGGGACTAGCGGGAGCAGGGGGGAGCTGTTTTTT
CASSSAGTSGSRGELFF
>TRBJ2-2|-|TRBD1|TRBV6-1
TGTGCCAGCAGCCCAACTCGACAGGGATGGGCCGGGGAGCTGTTTTTT
CASSPTRQGWAGELFF
>TRBJ2-7|few|-|TRBV7-8
TGTGCCAGCAGCTTAGAGCGGACCATGGGGGAGCAGTACTTC
CASSLERTMGEQYF